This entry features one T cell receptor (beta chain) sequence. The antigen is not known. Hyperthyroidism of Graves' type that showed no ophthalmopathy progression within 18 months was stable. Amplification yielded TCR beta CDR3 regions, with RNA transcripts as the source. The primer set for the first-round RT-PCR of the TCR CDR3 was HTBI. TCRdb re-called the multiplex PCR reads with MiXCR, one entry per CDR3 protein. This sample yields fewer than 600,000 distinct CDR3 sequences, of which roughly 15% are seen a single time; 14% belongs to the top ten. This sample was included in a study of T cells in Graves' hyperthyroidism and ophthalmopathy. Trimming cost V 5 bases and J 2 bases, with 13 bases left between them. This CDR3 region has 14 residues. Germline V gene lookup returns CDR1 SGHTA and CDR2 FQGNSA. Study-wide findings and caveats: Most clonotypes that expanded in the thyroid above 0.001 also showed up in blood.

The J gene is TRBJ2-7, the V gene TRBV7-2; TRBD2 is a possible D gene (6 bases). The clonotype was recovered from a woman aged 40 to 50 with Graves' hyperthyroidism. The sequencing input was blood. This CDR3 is CASSNHGGTYEQYF. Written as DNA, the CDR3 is TGTGCCAGCAGCAACCATGGCGGGACCTACGAGCAGTACTTC.